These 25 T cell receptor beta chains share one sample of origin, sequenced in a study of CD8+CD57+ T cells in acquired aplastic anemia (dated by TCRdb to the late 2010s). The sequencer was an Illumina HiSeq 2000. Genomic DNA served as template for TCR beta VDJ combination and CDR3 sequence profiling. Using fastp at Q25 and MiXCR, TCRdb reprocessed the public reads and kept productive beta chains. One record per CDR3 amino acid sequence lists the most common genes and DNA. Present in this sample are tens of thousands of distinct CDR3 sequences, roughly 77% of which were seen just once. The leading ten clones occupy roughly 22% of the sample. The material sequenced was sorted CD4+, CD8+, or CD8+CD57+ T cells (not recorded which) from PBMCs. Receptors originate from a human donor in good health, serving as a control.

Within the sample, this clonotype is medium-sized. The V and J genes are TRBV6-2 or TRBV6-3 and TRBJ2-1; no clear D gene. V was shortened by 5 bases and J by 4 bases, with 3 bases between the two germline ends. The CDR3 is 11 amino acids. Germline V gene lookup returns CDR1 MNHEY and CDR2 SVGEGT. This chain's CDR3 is CASSTYNEQFF. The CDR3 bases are TGTGCCAGCAGTACATACAATGAGCAGTTCTTC.

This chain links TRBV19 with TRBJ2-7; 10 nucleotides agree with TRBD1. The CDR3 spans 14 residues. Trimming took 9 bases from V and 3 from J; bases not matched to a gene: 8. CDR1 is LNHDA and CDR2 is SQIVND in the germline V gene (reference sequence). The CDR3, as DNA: TGTGCCAGGAACTGGGACAGGGGATACTACGAGCAGTACTTC. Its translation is CARNWDRGYYEQYF.

The chain's CDR3 is CASSGGESSYNEQFF. CDR3 in DNA: TGCGCCAGCAGTGGAGGGGAGAGCTCCTACAATGAGCAGTTCTTC. This chain uses TRBV10-2 with TRBJ2-1, with D perhaps being TRBD1 or TRBD2 (5 bases each). CDR1 and CDR2 (germline): WSHSY, SAAADI. V lost 4 bases to trimming and J lost 0 bases, with 10 bases between them. CDR3 length: 15 amino acids.

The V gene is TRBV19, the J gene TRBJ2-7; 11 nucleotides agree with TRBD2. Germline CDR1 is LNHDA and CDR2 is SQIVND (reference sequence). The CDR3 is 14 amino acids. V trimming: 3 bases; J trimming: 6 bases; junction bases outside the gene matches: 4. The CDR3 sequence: CASSIPLAGGEQYF. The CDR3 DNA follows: TGTGCCAGTAGTATTCCTCTAGCGGGAGGCGAGCAGTACTTC.

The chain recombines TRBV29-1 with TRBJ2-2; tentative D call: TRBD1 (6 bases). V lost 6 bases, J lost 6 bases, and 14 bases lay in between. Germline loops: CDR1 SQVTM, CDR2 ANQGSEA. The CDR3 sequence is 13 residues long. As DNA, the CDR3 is TGCAGCGTGGCAGAACAGGGTCCCGGGGAGCTGTTTTTT. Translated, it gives CSVAEQGPGELFF.

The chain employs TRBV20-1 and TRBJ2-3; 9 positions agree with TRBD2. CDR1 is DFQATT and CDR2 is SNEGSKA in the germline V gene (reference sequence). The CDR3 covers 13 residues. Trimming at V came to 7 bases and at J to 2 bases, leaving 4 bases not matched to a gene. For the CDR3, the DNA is TGCAGTGTAACTAGCGGGTTCACAGATACGCAGTATTTT. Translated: CSVTSGFTDTQYF.

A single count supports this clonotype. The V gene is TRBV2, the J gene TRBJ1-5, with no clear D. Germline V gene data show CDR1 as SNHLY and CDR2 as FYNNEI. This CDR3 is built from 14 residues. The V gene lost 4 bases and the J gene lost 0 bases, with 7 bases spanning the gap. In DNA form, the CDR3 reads TGTGCCAGCAGTGGTACCAATAGCAATCAGCCCCAGCATTTT. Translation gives CASSGTNSNQPQHF.

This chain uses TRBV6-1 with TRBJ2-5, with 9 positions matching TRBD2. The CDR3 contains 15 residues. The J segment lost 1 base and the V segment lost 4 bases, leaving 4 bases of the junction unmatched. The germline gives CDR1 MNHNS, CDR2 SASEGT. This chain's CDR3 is CASSASGAIQETQYF. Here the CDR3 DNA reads TGTGCCAGCAGTGCTAGCGGGGCTATCCAAGAGACCCAGTACTTC.

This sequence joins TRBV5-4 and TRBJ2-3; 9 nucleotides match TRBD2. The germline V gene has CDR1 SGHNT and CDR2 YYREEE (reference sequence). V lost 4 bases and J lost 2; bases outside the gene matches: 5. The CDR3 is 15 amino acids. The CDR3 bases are TGTGCCAGCAGCGAGACTAGCGGAGTCACAGATACGCAGTATTTT. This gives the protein CASSETSGVTDTQYF.

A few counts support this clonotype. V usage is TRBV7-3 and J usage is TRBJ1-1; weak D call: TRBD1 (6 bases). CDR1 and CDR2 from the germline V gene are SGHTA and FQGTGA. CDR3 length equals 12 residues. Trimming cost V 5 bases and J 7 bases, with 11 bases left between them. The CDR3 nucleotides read TGTGCCAGCAGCGCCGGACAGCTTGAAGCTTTCTTT. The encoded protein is CASSAGQLEAFF.

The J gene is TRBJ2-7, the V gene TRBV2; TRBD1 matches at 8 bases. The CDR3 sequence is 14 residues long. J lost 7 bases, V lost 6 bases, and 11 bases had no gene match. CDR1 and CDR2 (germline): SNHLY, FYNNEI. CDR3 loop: CASRPQGAREEQYF. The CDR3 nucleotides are TGTGCCAGCAGGCCTCAGGGGGCCCGCGAGGAGCAGTACTTC.

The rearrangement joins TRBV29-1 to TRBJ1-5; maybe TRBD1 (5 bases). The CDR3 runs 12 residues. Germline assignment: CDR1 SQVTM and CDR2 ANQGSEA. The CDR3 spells CRAGSSNQPQHF. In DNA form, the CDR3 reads TGCAGGGCAGGGAGTAGCAATCAGCCCCAGCATTTT. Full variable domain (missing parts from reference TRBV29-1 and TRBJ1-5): SAVISQKPSRDICQRGTSLTIQCQVDSQVTMMFWYRQQPGQSLTLIATANQGSEATYESGFVIDKFPISRPNLTFSTLTVSNMSPEDSSIYLCRAGSSNQPQHFGDGTRLSIL.

In nucleotides, the CDR3 is TGTGCCATCAGTGGCGGGGAAAAACTGTTTTTT. As protein: CAISGGEKLFF. The chain carries TRBV10-3 and TRBJ1-4; D is ambiguous. CDR3 size: 11 residues. Germline V CDR1 and CDR2: ENHRY, SYGVKD. Trimming left V 4 bases short and J 8 bases short, with 5 bases between.

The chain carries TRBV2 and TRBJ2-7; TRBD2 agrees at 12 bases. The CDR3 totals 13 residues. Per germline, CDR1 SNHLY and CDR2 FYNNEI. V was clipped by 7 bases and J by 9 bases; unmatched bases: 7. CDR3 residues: CASTRLAGELQYF. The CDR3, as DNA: TGTGCCAGCACCCGACTAGCGGGAGAATTGCAGTACTTC. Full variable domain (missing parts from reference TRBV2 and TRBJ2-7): EPEVTQTPSHQVTQMGQEVILRCVPISNHLYFYWYRQILGQKVEFLVSFYNNEISEKSEIFDDQFSVERPDGSNFTLKIRSTKLEDSAMYFCASTRLAGELQYFGPGTRLTVT.

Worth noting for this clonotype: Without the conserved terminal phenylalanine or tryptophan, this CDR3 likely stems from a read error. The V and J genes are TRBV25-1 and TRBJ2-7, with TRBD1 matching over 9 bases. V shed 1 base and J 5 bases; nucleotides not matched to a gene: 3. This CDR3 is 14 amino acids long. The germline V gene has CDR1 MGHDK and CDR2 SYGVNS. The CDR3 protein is CASSESGTGHEQYL. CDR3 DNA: TGTGCCAGCAGTGAATCCGGGACAGGGCACGAGCAGTACCTC.

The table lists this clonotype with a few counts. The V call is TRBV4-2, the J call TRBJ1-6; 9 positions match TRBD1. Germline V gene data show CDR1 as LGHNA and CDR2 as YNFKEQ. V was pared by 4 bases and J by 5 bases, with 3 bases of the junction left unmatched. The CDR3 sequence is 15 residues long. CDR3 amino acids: CASSRDREDNSPLHF. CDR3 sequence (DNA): TGTGCCAGCAGCCGGGACAGGGAGGATAATTCACCCCTCCACTTT.

The CDR3 region is CASSLSGTVASYGYTF. DNA of the CDR3: TGTGCCAGCAGCTTATCTGGGACAGTGGCTTCCTATGGCTACACCTTC. The J gene is TRBJ1-2, the V gene TRBV7-6; 7 nucleotides agree with TRBD1. The CDR3 is 16 amino acids. Germline V CDR1 and CDR2: SGHVS, FNYEAQ. V shed 2 bases and J 4 bases; nucleotides not matched to a gene: 10.

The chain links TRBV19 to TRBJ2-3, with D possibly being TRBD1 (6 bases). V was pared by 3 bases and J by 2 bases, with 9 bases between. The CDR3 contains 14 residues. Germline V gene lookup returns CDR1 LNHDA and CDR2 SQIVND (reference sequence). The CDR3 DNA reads TGTGCCAGTAGTATTGAGGGGGACACAGATACGCAGTATTTT. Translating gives CASSIEGDTDTQYF.

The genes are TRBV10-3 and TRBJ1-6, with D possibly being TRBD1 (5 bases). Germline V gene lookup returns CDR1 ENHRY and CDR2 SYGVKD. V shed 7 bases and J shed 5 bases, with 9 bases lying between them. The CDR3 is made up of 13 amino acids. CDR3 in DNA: TGTGCCATCACGGCAGGGAATAATTCACCCCTCCACTTT. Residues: CAITAGNNSPLHF.

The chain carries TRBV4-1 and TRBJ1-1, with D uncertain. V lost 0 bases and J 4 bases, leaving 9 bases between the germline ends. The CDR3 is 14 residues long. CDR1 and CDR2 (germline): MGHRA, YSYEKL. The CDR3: CASSQDISGTEAFF. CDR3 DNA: TGCGCCAGCAGCCAAGATATATCGGGCACTGAAGCTTTCTTT.

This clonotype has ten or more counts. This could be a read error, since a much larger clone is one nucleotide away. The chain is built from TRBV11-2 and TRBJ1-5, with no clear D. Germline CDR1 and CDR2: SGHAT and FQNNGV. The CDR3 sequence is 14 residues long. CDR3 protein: CAGSFGPADQPQHF. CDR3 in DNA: TGTGCCGGCAGCTTTGGACCTGCAGATCAGCCCCAGCATTTT.

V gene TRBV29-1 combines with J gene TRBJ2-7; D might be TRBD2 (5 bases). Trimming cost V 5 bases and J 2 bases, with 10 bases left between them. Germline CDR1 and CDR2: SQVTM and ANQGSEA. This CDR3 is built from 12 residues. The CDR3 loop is CSVRSGTYEQYF. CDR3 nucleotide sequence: TGCAGCGTTAGGTCCGGGACCTACGAGCAGTACTTC.

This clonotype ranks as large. The CDR3 nucleotides are TGTGCCAGCAGCAACAAGGCGGCCCAGTACTTC. Translated, it gives CASSNKAAQYF. The chain combines TRBV7-6 with TRBJ2-5; no clear D gene. In germline, CDR1 is SGHVS, CDR2 FNYEAQ. V lost 5 bases and J lost 9, with 10 bases in between. The CDR3 length is 11 residues.

The CDR3 loop is CASSSSGRTGKETQYF. CDR3 coding DNA: TGTGCCAGCAGCTCCTCAGGACGGACAGGGAAAGAGACCCAGTACTTC. The chain uses TRBV7-2 and TRBJ2-5, with 8 bases that match TRBD1. The CDR3 sequence is 16 residues long. Germline CDR1 reads SGHTA; CDR2 reads FQGNSA. Losses at the gene ends were 4 bases for V and 3 bases for J; bases not matched to a gene: 10.

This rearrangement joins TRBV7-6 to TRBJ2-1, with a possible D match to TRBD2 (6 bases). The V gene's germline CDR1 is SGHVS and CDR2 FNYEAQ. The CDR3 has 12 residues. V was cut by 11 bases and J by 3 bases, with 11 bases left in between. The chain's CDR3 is CASRGSYNEQFF. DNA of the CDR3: TGTGCCTCTCGGGGGAGCTACAATGAGCAGTTCTTC.